These 22 T cell receptor beta chains were sequenced from one sample in a study of shared clonotypes between healthy human individuals. Here immunoSEQ multiplex PCR was the method, and the copy in TCRdb shows in-frame clones only, minus some. The sample includes about 680,000 clones, approximately 90% of them seen just once. Selected positively for CCR7 and CD45RO-negative, naive CD8 cells excluded terminally differentiated effector memory CD45RA+ cells. The sequencing sample was made of naive CD8+ T cells sorted from blood. Every receptor here comes from a man aged 25-40 years in good health.

V is TRBV27 and J is TRBJ2-2; 7 bases fit TRBD1. Trimming at V came to 2 bases and at J to 6 bases, leaving 0 bases not matched to a gene. The CDR3 totals 13 residues. Germline V gene lookup returns CDR1 MNHEY and CDR2 SMNVEV (reference sequence). CDR3 in DNA: TGTGCCAGCAGTTTACAGGGGGCCGGGGAGCTGTTTTTT. Amino acids: CASSLQGAGELFF.

The V and J genes are TRBV29-1 and TRBJ2-1; D possibly corresponds to TRBD2 (6 bases). V shed 4 bases and J shed 3 bases, with 13 bases lying between them. The CDR3 consists of 14 residues. Germline V gene data show CDR1 as SQVTM and CDR2 as ANQGSEA. CDR3 bases: TGCAGCGTTGGGAGACTAGTGGGCTACAATGAGCAGTTCTTC. Protein product: CSVGRLVGYNEQFF.

V usage is TRBV5-1 and J usage is TRBJ1-5; D is ambiguous. This CDR3 is built from 12 residues. The germline V gene has CDR1 SGHRS and CDR2 YFSETQ. V was shortened by 0 bases and J by 7 bases, with 5 bases between the two germline ends. CDR3 region: CASSLEGQPQHF. In DNA, the CDR3 is TGCGCCAGCAGCTTGGAAGGGCAGCCCCAGCATTTT. Variable domain in full (rest from reference TRBV5-1 and TRBJ1-5): KAGVTQTPRYLIKTRGQQVTLSCSPISGHRSVSWYQQTPGQGLQFLFEYFSETQRNKGNFPGRFSGRQFSNSRSEMNVSTLELGDSALYLCASSLEGQPQHFGDGTRLSIL.

The V gene is TRBV9, the J gene TRBJ2-3; weak D call: TRBD2 (6 bases). Trimming took 4 bases from V and 2 from J, leaving 14 bases between them. The CDR3 length is 15 residues. The germline CDR1 and CDR2 sequences are SGDLS and YYNGEE. The DNA of the CDR3 is TGTGCCAGCAGCTCCGGAGGGGCTCCCACAGATACGCAGTATTTT. Amino acid sequence: CASSSGGAPTDTQYF.

The rearrangement joins TRBV27 to TRBJ2-1; 7 bases line up with TRBD1. Trimming took 1 base from V and 7 from J; bases not matched to a gene: 10. The CDR3 contains 16 residues. The germline CDR1 and CDR2 sequences are MNHEY and SMNVEV (reference sequence). The CDR3 reads CASSLLEVTGENEQFF. CDR3 nucleotides: TGTGCCAGCAGTTTATTAGAAGTCACAGGGGAAAATGAGCAGTTCTTC.

With respect to this clone: Other DNA sequences in this sample translate to the same CDR3. V and J are TRBV7-9 and TRBJ2-7; D uncertain. The CDR3 runs to 12 residues. V shed 2 bases and J shed 2 bases, with 4 bases lying between them. Germline V lookup: CDR1 SEHNR, CDR2 FQNEAQ (reference sequence). The CDR3 bases are TGTGCCAGCAGCTTACGGGCCTACGAGCAGTACTTC. As protein: CASSLRAYEQYF.

This chain joins TRBV7-8 and TRBJ2-5; 11 bases line up with TRBD2. The J segment lost 2 bases and the V segment lost 6 bases, leaving 8 bases of the junction unmatched. CDR1 and CDR2 from the germline V gene are SGHVS and FQNEAQ. The CDR3 covers 16 residues. The CDR3 reads CASRIMGLAVQETQYF. CDR3 DNA sequence: TGTGCCAGCAGGATAATGGGACTAGCGGTACAAGAGACCCAGTACTTC.

Note on this clone: The junction departs from the called germline gene at one end, perhaps through a read error. V gene TRBV7-7 combines with J gene TRBJ2-3; no definite D call. CDR3 length: 13 amino acids. Germline V gene data show CDR1 as SSHAT and CDR2 as FNYEAQ (reference sequence). CDR3 coding DNA: TGTGCTAGCAGCAGGAAGGGTAGTGATACGCAGTATTTT. Its protein is CASSRKGSDTQYF.

The V call is TRBV27, the J call TRBJ2-3; D remains unclear. V was cut by 3 bases and J by 3 bases, with 13 bases left in between. This CDR3 has 15 residues. Per germline, CDR1 MNHEY and CDR2 SMNVEV (reference sequence). In nucleotides, the CDR3 is TGTGCCAGCAGTTTTTTGGGTGTTTCGACAGATACGCAGTATTTT. Protein sequence: CASSFLGVSTDTQYF.

The V call is TRBV28, the J call TRBJ2-3, with TRBD2 matching 10 bases. In germline, CDR1 is MDHEN, CDR2 SYDVKM. The length of the CDR3 is 16 residues. J gave up 4 bases and V 1 base, and 5 bases lay outside the gene matches. The CDR3 sequence: CASSLSSGSPSDTQYF. In DNA, the CDR3 is TGTGCCAGCAGTTTATCTAGCGGGAGTCCCTCAGATACGCAGTATTTT.

The chain combines TRBV7-9 with TRBJ2-4; 8 nucleotides line up with TRBD1. The CDR3 has 14 residues. V lost 5 bases and J lost 8; bases outside the gene matches: 8. Germline V gives CDR1 SEHNR, CDR2 FQNEAQ (reference sequence). CDR3 DNA sequence: TGTGCCAGCAGCCCTCCACAGGGGGAAGACATTCAGTACTTC. Encoded protein: CASSPPQGEDIQYF.

The chain has TRBV27 and TRBJ2-1; D is uncertain. The CDR3 covers 15 residues. Deletions cut 4 bases from V and 6 bases from J, with 16 bases between. Per germline, CDR1 MNHEY and CDR2 SMNVEV (reference sequence). The CDR3 nucleotides are TGTGCCAGCAGTTACGGTATTGCTCAAATCAATGAGCAGTTCTTC. Its translation: CASSYGIAQINEQFF.

This clone was found a few times. This chain uses TRBV25-1 with TRBJ2-3; D could derive from TRBD1 or TRBD2 (5 bases each). CDR1 MGHDK and CDR2 SYGVNS come from the germline V gene. Trimming shortened V by 6 bases and J by 2 bases, and 6 bases separated the two germline ends. The CDR3 is made up of 12 amino acids. The CDR3 loop reads CASRGVTDTQYF. The CDR3 region has the DNA TGTGCCAGCAGGGGGGTCACAGATACGCAGTATTTT.

The rearrangement uses TRBV30 and TRBJ1-2; D unclear. CDR3 length: 13 amino acids. The V gene's germline CDR1 is GTSNPN and CDR2 SVGIG (reference sequence). Trimming took off 3 bases at V and 4 bases at J, with 12 bases between the two ends. CDR3: CAWRNRDSYGYTF. The DNA of the CDR3 is TGTGCCTGGAGGAACCGGGATTCCTATGGCTACACCTTC. The full variable domain, rest sourced from reference TRBV30 and TRBJ1-2, is SQTIHQWPATLVQPVGSPLSLECTVEGTSNPNLYWYRQAAGRGLQLLFYSVGIGQISSEVPQNLSASRPQDRQFILSSKKLLLSDSGFYLCAWRNRDSYGYTFGSGTRLTVV.

The chain combines TRBV9 with TRBJ1-1; D gene uncertain. This CDR3 has 13 residues. Germline CDR1 is SGDLS and CDR2 is YYNGEE. V was shortened by 3 bases and J by 4 bases, with 10 bases between the two germline ends. The CDR3 sequence is CASSGDGRTEAFF. The CDR3 bases are TGTGCCAGCAGCGGAGACGGGCGCACTGAAGCTTTCTTT.

The rearrangement links TRBV7-6 to TRBJ2-5; D not certain. The length of the CDR3 is 15 residues. The germline CDR1 and CDR2 sequences are SGHVS and FNYEAQ. Trimming took 0 bases from V and 5 from J, leaving 13 bases between them. This CDR3 is CASSLAPAVGETQYF. For the CDR3, the DNA is TGTGCCAGCAGCTTAGCCCCCGCCGTAGGGGAGACCCAGTACTTC. Full variable domain (missing parts from reference TRBV7-6 and TRBJ2-5): GAGVSQSPRYKVTKRGQDVALRCDPISGHVSLYWYRQALGQGPEFLTYFNYEAQQDKSGLPNDRFSAERPEGSISTLTIQRTEQRDSAMYRCASSLAPAVGETQYFGPGTRLLVL.

The rearrangement joins TRBV15 to TRBJ2-1, with 8 bases fitting TRBD2. The V gene end was trimmed by 5 bases and the J gene end by 5 bases; junction bases not matched to a gene: 11. Germline CDR1 reads LNHNV; CDR2 reads YYDKDF (reference sequence). The CDR3 covers 16 residues. The CDR3 DNA is TGTGCCACCAGCCAACCCCCGGGACTAGAACACAATGAGCAGTTCTTC. Protein sequence: CATSQPPGLEHNEQFF.

This clone was seen just once. The chain links TRBV10-2 to TRBJ2-7; D remains ambiguous. Trimming removed 0 bases at V and 7 bases at J, with 7 bases between. Germline CDR1 and CDR2: WSHSY and SAAADI. CDR3 length: 12 residues. CDR3 in DNA: TGCGCCAGCAGTGAGTCGGTGTGGGAGCAGTACTTC. Its translation: CASSESVWEQYF.

The genes are TRBV7-9 and TRBJ2-5, with 8 bases fitting TRBD2. The CDR3 contains 14 residues. Trimming cost V 4 bases and J 1 base; bases outside gene matches: 2. From germline, CDR1 is SEHNR and CDR2 FQNEAQ (reference sequence). The CDR3 sequence: CASSSSGSQETQYF. CDR3 coding DNA: TGTGCCAGCAGCTCCAGCGGGAGCCAAGAGACCCAGTACTTC.

The V gene is TRBV7-8, the J gene TRBJ2-7; TRBD2 aligns across 13 bases. Germline V gene sequence: CDR1 SGHVS, CDR2 FQNEAQ. With 3 bases clipped from V and 5 bases from J, the junction kept 4 bases outside the gene matches. This CDR3 has 15 amino acids. CDR3 amino acids: CASSLKGLAGHEQYF. CDR3 nucleotides: TGTGCCAGCAGCTTGAAGGGACTAGCGGGGCACGAGCAGTACTTC.

CDR3 bases: TGTGCCAGCAGCTCTACCCCCACAGATACGCAGTATTTT. Its protein is CASSSTPTDTQYF. The J gene is TRBJ2-3, the V gene TRBV7-2; no firm D call. The germline CDR1 and CDR2 sequences are SGHTA and FQGNSA. The length of the CDR3 is 13 residues. V was cut by 4 bases and J by 2 bases, with 7 bases left in between.

The chain uses TRBV6-5 and TRBJ2-1; 12 bases match TRBD1. V dropped 2 bases and J dropped 7; count of bases not matched to a gene: 6. This CDR3 has 16 amino acids. Germline loops: CDR1 MNHEY, CDR2 SVGAGI. CDR3 protein: CASSYRDRGRRNEQFF. The CDR3 bases are TGTGCCAGCAGTTACAGGGACAGGGGGCGCCGGAATGAGCAGTTCTTC.